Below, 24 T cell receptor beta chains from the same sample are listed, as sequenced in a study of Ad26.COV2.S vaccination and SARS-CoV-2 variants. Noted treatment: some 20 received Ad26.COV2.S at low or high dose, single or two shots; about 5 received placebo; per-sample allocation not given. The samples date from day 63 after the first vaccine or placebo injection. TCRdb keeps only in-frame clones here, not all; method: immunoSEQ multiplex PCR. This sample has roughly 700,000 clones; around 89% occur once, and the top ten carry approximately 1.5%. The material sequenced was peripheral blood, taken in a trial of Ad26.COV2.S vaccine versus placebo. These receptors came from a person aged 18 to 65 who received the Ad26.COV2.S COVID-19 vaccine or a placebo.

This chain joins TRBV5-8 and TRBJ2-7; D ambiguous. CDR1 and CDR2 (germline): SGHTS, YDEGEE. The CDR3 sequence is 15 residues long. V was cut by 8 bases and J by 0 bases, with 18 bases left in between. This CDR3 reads CASTPEDSYSYEQYF. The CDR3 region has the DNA TGTGCCAGTACTCCGGAAGACTCCTACTCCTACGAGCAGTACTTC.

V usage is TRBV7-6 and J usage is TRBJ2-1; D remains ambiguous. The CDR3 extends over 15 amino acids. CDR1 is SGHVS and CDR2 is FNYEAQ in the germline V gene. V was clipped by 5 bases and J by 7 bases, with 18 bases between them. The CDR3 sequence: CASSPGPATTNEQFF. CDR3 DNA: TGTGCCAGCAGCCCAGGACCCGCCACCACGAATGAGCAGTTCTTC.

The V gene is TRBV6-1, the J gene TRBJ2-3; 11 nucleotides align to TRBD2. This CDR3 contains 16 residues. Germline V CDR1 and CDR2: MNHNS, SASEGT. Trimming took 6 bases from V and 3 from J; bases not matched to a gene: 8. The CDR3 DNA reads TGTGCCAGCAGAGAACTAGCGGGGGTCCCGACAGATACGCAGTATTTT. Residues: CASRELAGVPTDTQYF.

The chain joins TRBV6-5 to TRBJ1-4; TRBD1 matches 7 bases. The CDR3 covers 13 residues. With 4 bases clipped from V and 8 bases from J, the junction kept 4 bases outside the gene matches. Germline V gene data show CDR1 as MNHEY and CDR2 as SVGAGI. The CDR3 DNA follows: TGTGCCAGCAGTTTTCGGACAGGAGAAAAACTGTTTTTT. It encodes CASSFRTGEKLFF.

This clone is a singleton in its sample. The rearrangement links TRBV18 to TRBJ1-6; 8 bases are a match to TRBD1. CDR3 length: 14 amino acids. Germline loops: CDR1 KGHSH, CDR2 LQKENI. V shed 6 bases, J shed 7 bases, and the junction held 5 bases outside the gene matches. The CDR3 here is CASSKDRENSPLHF. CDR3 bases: TGTGCCAGCTCGAAGGACAGGGAGAATTCACCCCTCCACTTT.

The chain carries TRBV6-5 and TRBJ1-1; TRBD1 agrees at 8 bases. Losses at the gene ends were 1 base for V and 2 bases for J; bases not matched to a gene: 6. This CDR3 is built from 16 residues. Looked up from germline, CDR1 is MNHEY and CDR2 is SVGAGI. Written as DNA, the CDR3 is TGTGCCAGCAGTTACTTATACAGGGGGTCAAACACTGAAGCTTTCTTT. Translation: CASSYLYRGSNTEAFF.

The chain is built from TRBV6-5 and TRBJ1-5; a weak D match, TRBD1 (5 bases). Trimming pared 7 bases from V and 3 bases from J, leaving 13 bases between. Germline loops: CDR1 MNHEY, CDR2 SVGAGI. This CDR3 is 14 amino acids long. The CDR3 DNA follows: TGTGCCAGCAAGGGCAGGGCTACCAATCAGCCCCAGCATTTT. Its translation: CASKGRATNQPQHF.

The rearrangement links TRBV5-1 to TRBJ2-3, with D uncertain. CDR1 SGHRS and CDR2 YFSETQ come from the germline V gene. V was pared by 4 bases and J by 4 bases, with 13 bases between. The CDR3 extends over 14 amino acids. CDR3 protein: CASSLRAAADTQYF. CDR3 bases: TGCGCCAGCAGCCTCCGGGCGGCGGCAGATACGCAGTATTTT.

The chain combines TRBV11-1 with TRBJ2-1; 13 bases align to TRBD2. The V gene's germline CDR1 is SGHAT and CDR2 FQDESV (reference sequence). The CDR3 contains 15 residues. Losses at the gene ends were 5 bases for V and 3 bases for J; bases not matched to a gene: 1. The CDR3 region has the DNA TGTGCCAGCAGCCGGACTAGCGGGAGCTACAATGAGCAGTTCTTC. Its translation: CASSRTSGSYNEQFF.

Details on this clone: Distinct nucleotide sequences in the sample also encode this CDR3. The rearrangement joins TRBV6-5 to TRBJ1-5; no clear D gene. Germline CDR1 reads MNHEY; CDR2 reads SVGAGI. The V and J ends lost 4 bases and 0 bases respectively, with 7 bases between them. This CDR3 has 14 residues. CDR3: CASSLSNSNQPQHF. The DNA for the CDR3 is TGTGCCAGCAGTTTATCGAATAGCAATCAGCCCCAGCATTTT.

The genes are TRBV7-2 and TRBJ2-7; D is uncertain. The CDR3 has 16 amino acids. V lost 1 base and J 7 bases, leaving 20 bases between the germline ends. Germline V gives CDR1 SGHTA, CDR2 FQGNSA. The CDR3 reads CASSLGPSPQTLEQYF. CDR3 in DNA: TGTGCCAGCAGCTTAGGTCCCAGCCCGCAGACGTTGGAGCAGTACTTC. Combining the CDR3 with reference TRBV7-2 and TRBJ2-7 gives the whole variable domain GAGVSQSPSNKVTEKGKDVELRCDPISGHTALYWYRQSLGQGLEFLIYFQGNSAPDKSGLPSDRFSAERTGGSVSTLTIQRTQQEDSAVYLCASSLGPSPQTLEQYFGPGTRLTVT.

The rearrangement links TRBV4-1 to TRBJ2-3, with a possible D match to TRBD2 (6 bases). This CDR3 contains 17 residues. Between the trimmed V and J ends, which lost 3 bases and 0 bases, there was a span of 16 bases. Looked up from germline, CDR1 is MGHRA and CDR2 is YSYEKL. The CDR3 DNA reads TGCGCCAGCAGCCAGGCTGCTAGCGCACCTAGCACAGATACGCAGTATTTT. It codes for CASSQAASAPSTDTQYF.

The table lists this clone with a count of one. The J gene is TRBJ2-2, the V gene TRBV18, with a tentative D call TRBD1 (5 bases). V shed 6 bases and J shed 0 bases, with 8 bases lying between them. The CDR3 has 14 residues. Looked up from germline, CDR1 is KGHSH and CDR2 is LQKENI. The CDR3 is CASSSDTNTGELFF. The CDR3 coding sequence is TGTGCCAGCTCGTCGGACACGAACACCGGGGAGCTGTTTTTT.

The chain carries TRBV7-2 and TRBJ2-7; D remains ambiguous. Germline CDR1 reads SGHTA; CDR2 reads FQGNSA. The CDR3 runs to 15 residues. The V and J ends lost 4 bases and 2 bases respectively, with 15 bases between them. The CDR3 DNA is TGTGCCAGCAGCTCCGGTGGGTCCCGACCCTACGAGCAGTACTTC. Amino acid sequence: CASSSGGSRPYEQYF.

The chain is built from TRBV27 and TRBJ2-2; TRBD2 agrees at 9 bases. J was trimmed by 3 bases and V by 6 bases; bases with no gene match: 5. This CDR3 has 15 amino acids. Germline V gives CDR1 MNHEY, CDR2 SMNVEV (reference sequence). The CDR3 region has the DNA TGTGCCAGCAGGAAGACTAGCGGCCACACCGGGGAGCTGTTTTTT. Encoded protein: CASRKTSGHTGELFF.

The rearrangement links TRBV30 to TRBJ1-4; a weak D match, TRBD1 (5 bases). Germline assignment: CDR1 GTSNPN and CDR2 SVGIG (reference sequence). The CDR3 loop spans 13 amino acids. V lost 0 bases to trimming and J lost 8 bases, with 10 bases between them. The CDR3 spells CAWSVGTGEKLFF. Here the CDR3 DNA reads TGTGCCTGGAGTGTCGGGACTGGAGAAAAACTGTTTTTT.

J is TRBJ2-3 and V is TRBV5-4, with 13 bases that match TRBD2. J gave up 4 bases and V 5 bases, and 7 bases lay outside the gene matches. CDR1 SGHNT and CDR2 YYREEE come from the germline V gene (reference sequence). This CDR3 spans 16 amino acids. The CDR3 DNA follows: TGTGCCAGCAGTTTTGGACTAGCGGGGGAGTCAGATACGCAGTATTTT. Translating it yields CASSFGLAGESDTQYF.

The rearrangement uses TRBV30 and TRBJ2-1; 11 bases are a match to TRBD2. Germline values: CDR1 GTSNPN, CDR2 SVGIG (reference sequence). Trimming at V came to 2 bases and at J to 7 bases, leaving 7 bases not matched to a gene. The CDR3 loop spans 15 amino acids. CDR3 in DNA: TGTGCCTGGAGTCCTCGACTAGCGGGATTGAATGAGCAGTTCTTC. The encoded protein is CAWSPRLAGLNEQFF.

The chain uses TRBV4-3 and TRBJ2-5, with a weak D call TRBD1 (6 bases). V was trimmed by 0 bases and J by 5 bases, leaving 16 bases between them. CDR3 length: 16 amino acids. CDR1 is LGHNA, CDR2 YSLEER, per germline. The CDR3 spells CASSQDRGRGKETQYF. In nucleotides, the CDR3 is TGCGCCAGCAGCCAAGATCGGGGCAGGGGAAAGGAGACCCAGTACTTC.

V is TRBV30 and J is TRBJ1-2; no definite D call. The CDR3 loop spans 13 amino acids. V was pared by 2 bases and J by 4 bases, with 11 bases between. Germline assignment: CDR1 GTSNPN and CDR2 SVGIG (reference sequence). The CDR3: CAWSTDGTYGYTF. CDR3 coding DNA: TGTGCCTGGAGTACCGACGGAACCTATGGCTACACCTTC.

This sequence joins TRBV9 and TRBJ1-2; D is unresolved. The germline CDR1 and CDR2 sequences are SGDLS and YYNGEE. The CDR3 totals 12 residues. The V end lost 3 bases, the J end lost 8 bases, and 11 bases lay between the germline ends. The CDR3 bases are TGTGCCAGCAGCGCCCCTCCGGAAGGCTACACCTTC. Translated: CASSAPPEGYTF.

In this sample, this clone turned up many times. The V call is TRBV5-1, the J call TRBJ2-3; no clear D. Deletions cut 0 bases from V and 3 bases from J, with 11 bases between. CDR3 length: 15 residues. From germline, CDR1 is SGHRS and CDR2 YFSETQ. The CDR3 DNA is TGCGCCAGCAGCTTGGCTCCCCTTAGAACAGATACGCAGTATTTT. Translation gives CASSLAPLRTDTQYF.

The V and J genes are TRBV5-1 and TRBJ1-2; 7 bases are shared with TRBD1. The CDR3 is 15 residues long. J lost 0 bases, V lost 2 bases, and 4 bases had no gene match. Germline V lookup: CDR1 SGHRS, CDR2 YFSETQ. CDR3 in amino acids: CASSLAQGANYGYTF. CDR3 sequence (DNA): TGCGCCAGCAGCTTAGCTCAGGGGGCTAACTATGGCTACACCTTC.

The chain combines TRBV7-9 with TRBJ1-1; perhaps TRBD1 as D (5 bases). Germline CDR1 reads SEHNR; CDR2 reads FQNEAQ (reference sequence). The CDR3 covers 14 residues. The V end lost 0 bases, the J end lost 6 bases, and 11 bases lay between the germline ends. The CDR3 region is CASSLASRGAEAFF. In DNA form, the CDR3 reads TGTGCCAGCAGCTTAGCGAGTCGAGGGGCTGAAGCTTTCTTT.